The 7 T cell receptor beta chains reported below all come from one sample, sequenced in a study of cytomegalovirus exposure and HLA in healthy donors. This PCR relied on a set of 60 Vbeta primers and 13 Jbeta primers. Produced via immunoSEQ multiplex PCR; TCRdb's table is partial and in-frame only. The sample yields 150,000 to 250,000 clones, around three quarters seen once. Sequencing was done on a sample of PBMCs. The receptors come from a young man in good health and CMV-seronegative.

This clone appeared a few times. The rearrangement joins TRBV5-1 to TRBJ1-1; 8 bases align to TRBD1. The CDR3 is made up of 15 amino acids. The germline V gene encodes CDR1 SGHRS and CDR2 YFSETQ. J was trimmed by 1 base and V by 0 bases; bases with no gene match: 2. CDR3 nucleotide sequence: TGCGCCAGCAGCTTGGAACAGGGGGGGAACACTGAAGCTTTCTTT. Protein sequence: CASSLEQGGNTEAFF.

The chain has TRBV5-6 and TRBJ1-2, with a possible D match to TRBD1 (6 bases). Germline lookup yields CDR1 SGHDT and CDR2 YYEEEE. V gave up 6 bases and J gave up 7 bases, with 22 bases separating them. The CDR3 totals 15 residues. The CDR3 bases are TGTGCCAGCATCGAGACTCCGGGACAAAGGGGTGGCTACACCTTC. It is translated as CASIETPGQRGGYTF.

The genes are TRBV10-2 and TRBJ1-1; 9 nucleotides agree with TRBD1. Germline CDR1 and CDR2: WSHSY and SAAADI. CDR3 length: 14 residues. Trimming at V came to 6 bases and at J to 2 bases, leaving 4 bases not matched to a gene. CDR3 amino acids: CASRGQGINTEAFF. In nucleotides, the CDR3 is TGCGCCAGCAGGGGACAGGGTATAAACACTGAAGCTTTCTTT.

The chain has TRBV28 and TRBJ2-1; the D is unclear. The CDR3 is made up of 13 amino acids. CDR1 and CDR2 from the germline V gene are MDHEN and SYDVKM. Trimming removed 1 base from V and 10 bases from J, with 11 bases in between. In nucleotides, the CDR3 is TGTGCCAGCAGTTTATTCAGAGGTTGGGAGCAGTTCTTC. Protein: CASSLFRGWEQFF.

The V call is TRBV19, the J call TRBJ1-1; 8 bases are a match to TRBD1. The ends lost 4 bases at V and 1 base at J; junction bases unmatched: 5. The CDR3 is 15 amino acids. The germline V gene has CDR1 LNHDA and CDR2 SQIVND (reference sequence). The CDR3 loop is CASSNVDRGNTEAFF. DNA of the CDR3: TGTGCCAGTAGTAACGTTGACAGGGGGAACACTGAAGCTTTCTTT.

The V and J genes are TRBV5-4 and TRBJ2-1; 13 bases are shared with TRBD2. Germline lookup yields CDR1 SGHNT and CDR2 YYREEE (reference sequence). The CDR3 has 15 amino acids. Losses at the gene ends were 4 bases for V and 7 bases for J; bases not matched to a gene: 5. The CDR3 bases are TGTGCCAGCAGCCTGACTAGCGGGAGGTTGAATGAGCAGTTCTTC. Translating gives CASSLTSGRLNEQFF. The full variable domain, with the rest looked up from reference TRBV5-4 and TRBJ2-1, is ETGVTQSPTHLIKTRGQQVTLRCSSQSGHNTVSWYQQALGQGPQFIFQYYREEENGRGNFPPRFSGLQFPNYSSELNVNALELDDSALYLCASSLTSGRLNEQFFGPGTRLTVL.

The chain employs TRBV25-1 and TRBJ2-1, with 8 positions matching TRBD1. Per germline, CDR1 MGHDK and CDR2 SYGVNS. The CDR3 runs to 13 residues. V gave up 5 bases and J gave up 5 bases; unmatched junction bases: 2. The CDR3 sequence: CASSQGADNEQFF. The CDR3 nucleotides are TGTGCCAGCAGTCAGGGGGCGGACAATGAGCAGTTCTTC.